A single T cell receptor beta chain is shown here with its context. The data were taken from a study of T cell changes during pregnancy in multiple sclerosis. CDR1 is SGHNT and CDR2 is YYREEE in the germline V gene (reference sequence). This CDR3 has 16 residues. V trimming: 4 bases; J trimming: 9 bases; junction bases outside the gene matches: 10. The data were produced by immunoSEQ multiplex PCR, yet TCRdb's version contains in-frame clones alone and is incomplete. Of around 60,000 clones in the sample, just over 90% were seen once. The clonotype was recovered from a female donor with multiple sclerosis, enrolled in a pregnancy study. The V call is TRBV5-4, the J call TRBJ2-1; 13 bases agree with TRBD2. The sample was CD4+ T cells from peripheral blood mononuclear cells, taken before pregnancy. CDR3 DNA sequence: TGTGCCAGCAGCGTACGGACTAGCGGGAGAGCAGGTGAGCAGTTCTTC. It specifies CASSVRTSGRAGEQFF.